These T cell receptor beta chains were read from a single sample in a study of blood T cell repertoires in COVID-19. Here immunoSEQ multiplex PCR was the method, and the copy in TCRdb shows in-frame clones only, minus some. The data show 110,000 to 150,000 clones, around 81% seen once. The sequenced sample was peripheral blood. The receptors here all came from a human donor in a cohort sampled during active COVID-19. The CDR3 runs from the conserved cysteine through the conserved F or W. Fields, in order: V gene, D gene, clone size, J gene, CDR3 DNA, CDR3 protein. A D gene is named only where the DNA matches it firmly. Some rows mark clone size as missing; the rest say once, few, many or name a class of expanded clone.

v_call: TRBV15; d_call: TRBD1; clone_size: -; j_call: TRBJ2-7; cdr3_nt: TGTGCCACCAGCAGAGCGGGGACAGGGTCCTACGAGCAGTACTTC; cdr3_aa: CATSRAGTGSYEQYF
v_call: TRBV29-1; d_call: -; clone_size: -; j_call: TRBJ2-7; cdr3_nt: TGCAGCGTCGCGGACACCGATCTATACGAGCAGTACTTC; cdr3_aa: CSVADTDLYEQYF
v_call: TRBV7-9; d_call: -; clone_size: -; j_call: TRBJ1-5; cdr3_nt: TGTGCCAGCAGCAGGAGAGGTAGCAATCAGCCCCAGCATTTT; cdr3_aa: CASSRRGSNQPQHF
v_call: TRBV10-3; d_call: TRBD1; clone_size: -; j_call: TRBJ1-2; cdr3_nt: TGTGCCATCAGTGCCCCTCGGGACAGAGGCTACACCTTC; cdr3_aa: CAISAPRDRGYTF
v_call: TRBV7-3; d_call: -; clone_size: -; j_call: TRBJ2-6; cdr3_nt: TGTGCCAGCAGCTTACTTAGCTCTGGGGCCAACGTCCTGACTTTC; cdr3_aa: CASSLLSSGANVLTF
v_call: TRBV4-2; d_call: -; clone_size: -; j_call: TRBJ2-3; cdr3_nt: TGTGCCAGCAGCCTGCGCCTCCCCACTATTGATACGCAGTATTTT; cdr3_aa: CASSLRLPTIDTQYF
v_call: TRBV29-1; d_call: -; clone_size: -; j_call: TRBJ2-6; cdr3_nt: TGCAGCGTTGAGGAGTGGGGGGCCAACGTCCTGACTTTC; cdr3_aa: CSVEEWGANVLTF
v_call: TRBV19; d_call: TRBD2; clone_size: -; j_call: TRBJ2-3; cdr3_nt: TGTGCCAGTAGCCCCGGACTAGCGGGAGGGCGGGGCACAGATACGCAGTATTTT; cdr3_aa: CASSPGLAGGRGTDTQYF
v_call: TRBV6-6; d_call: -; clone_size: few; j_call: TRBJ1-2; cdr3_nt: TGTGCCAGCAGTTACCCGGTAACAGCTAACTATGGCTACACCTTC; cdr3_aa: CASSYPVTANYGYTF
v_call: TRBV5-1; d_call: TRBD1; clone_size: -; j_call: TRBJ2-7; cdr3_nt: TGCGCCAGCAGCTCCCAACAGGGGACCGAGCAGTACTTC; cdr3_aa: CASSSQQGTEQYF
v_call: TRBV11-3; d_call: TRBD2; clone_size: -; j_call: TRBJ2-5; cdr3_nt: TGTGCCAGCAGCTTCGGGGGGACTCGGGGGAACCAAGAGACCCAGTACTTC; cdr3_aa: CASSFGGTRGNQETQYF
v_call: TRBV9; d_call: TRBD2; clone_size: -; j_call: TRBJ2-3; cdr3_nt: TGTGCCAGCAGCGTAGCAGCGGGAGGCGCAGATACGCAGTATTTT; cdr3_aa: CASSVAAGGADTQYF
v_call: TRBV18; d_call: -; clone_size: many; j_call: TRBJ2-7; cdr3_nt: TGTGCCAGCTCACCACATCCAGAGGGTGAGCAGTACTTC; cdr3_aa: CASSPHPEGEQYF
v_call: TRBV19; d_call: -; clone_size: -; j_call: TRBJ1-3; cdr3_nt: TGTGCCAGTAGTGACGACAGAAGCTCTGGAAACACCATATATTTT; cdr3_aa: CASSDDRSSGNTIYF
v_call: TRBV28; d_call: -; clone_size: -; j_call: TRBJ2-7; cdr3_nt: TGTGCCAGCAGTTTTTCGGTTGGCTACGAGCAGTACTTC; cdr3_aa: CASSFSVGYEQYF
v_call: TRBV10-3; d_call: TRBD2; clone_size: few; j_call: TRBJ2-7; cdr3_nt: TGTGCCATCAGTGATACTAGCGGAGGGAACGAGCAGTACTTC; cdr3_aa: CAISDTSGGNEQYF
v_call: TRBV14; d_call: TRBD2; clone_size: -; j_call: TRBJ2-7; cdr3_nt: TGTGCCAGCAGCCGGGGACTAGCGCCCGGCATATACTCCTACGAGCAGTACTTC; cdr3_aa: CASSRGLAPGIYSYEQYF
v_call: TRBV7-2; d_call: -; clone_size: -; j_call: TRBJ2-7; cdr3_nt: TGTGCCAGCAGCTTGGCCACCCTTTACGAGCAGTACTTC; cdr3_aa: CASSLATLYEQYF
v_call: TRBV4-1; d_call: -; clone_size: many; j_call: TRBJ1-2; cdr3_nt: TGCGCCAGCAGCCCAGGGGTGTGGCCAGGGCCAGCGGGCTACACCTTC; cdr3_aa: CASSPGVWPGPAGYTF
v_call: TRBV15; d_call: -; clone_size: -; j_call: TRBJ1-1; cdr3_nt: TGTGCCACCAGCAGAGAAGGGGATATGAACACTGAAGCTTTCTTT; cdr3_aa: CATSREGDMNTEAFF
v_call: TRBV28; d_call: TRBD1; clone_size: once; j_call: TRBJ1-5; cdr3_nt: TGTGCCAGCATCAAGACAAGAGGGACAGGGGACTTCTTAGATCAGCCCCAGCATTTT; cdr3_aa: CASIKTRGTGDFLDQPQHF
v_call: TRBV9; d_call: TRBD1; clone_size: -; j_call: TRBJ2-2; cdr3_nt: TGTGCCAGCACAGGGGGTTCGGACACCGGGGAGCTGTTTTTT; cdr3_aa: CASTGGSDTGELFF
v_call: TRBV12-3/TRBV12-4; d_call: -; clone_size: -; j_call: TRBJ2-1; cdr3_nt: TGTGCCAGCAGTTTCGGCCGCAGGGAGCAGTTCTTC; cdr3_aa: CASSFGRREQFF
v_call: TRBV19; d_call: -; clone_size: once; j_call: TRBJ2-5; cdr3_nt: TGTGCCAGTAGTATAGGTAGTGGGCAGCCGTACCAAGAGACCCAGTACTTC; cdr3_aa: CASSIGSGQPYQETQYF
v_call: TRBV4-1; d_call: TRBD1; clone_size: -; j_call: TRBJ1-5; cdr3_nt: TGCGCCAGCAGCTCCTCCCGGGACAGTAATCAGCCCCAGCATTTT; cdr3_aa: CASSSSRDSNQPQHF
v_call: TRBV7-9; d_call: TRBD2; clone_size: -; j_call: TRBJ2-7; cdr3_nt: TGTGCCAGCAGTTCAGGACTAGCGGGAGTCTACGAGCAGTACTTC; cdr3_aa: CASSSGLAGVYEQYF
v_call: TRBV4-3; d_call: -; clone_size: -; j_call: TRBJ1-2; cdr3_nt: TGCGCCAGCAGCCAAGAAAGAGCTCGGGGGGCGCTAGGTGGCTACACCTTC; cdr3_aa: CASSQERARGALGGYTF
v_call: TRBV10-2; d_call: TRBD2; clone_size: -; j_call: TRBJ2-5; cdr3_nt: TGCGCCAGCAGAGGGCGACTAGCGGTCCAAGAGACCCAGTACTTC; cdr3_aa: CASRGRLAVQETQYF
v_call: TRBV7-2; d_call: -; clone_size: -; j_call: TRBJ2-7; cdr3_nt: TGTGCCAGCAGTTGGGACTTGTCAAGCTCCTACGAGCAGTACTTC; cdr3_aa: CASSWDLSSSYEQYF
v_call: TRBV4-2; d_call: TRBD2; clone_size: once; j_call: TRBJ2-5; cdr3_nt: TGTGCCAGCAGACCCAAGAGGCGGGGGGCGGGGGAGACCCAGTACTTC; cdr3_aa: CASRPKRRGAGETQYF
v_call: TRBV19; d_call: -; clone_size: -; j_call: TRBJ2-7; cdr3_nt: TGTGCCAGTAGTATAGAGGCAGCGGACCCCGCCGAGCAGTACTTC; cdr3_aa: CASSIEAADPAEQYF
v_call: TRBV29-1; d_call: -; clone_size: -; j_call: TRBJ2-3; cdr3_nt: TGCAGCGTGTCAGACACGGGGGATACGCAGTATTTT; cdr3_aa: CSVSDTGDTQYF
v_call: TRBV6-1; d_call: TRBD2; clone_size: -; j_call: TRBJ2-4; cdr3_nt: TGTGCCAGCAGTGAAGCTTCTAGCGGGAGGAAAAACATTCAGTACTTC; cdr3_aa: CASSEASSGRKNIQYF
v_call: TRBV2; d_call: TRBD2; clone_size: -; j_call: TRBJ2-7; cdr3_nt: TGTGCCAGCCTCCGGGACTATTCCTACGAGCAGTACTTC; cdr3_aa: CASLRDYSYEQYF
v_call: TRBV28; d_call: TRBD1; clone_size: -; j_call: TRBJ2-7; cdr3_nt: TGTGCCAGCACCGACAGGGGGAGCTCCTACGAGCAGTACTTC; cdr3_aa: CASTDRGSSYEQYF
v_call: TRBV11-2; d_call: TRBD1; clone_size: -; j_call: TRBJ2-7; cdr3_nt: TGTGCCAGCAGCCGGAGGGACAGGTTCTCCTACGAGCAGTACTTC; cdr3_aa: CASSRRDRFSYEQYF
v_call: TRBV7-3; d_call: TRBD2; clone_size: -; j_call: TRBJ2-3; cdr3_nt: TGTGCCAGCAGCGGACTAGCGGAGTTTAGCACAGATACGCAGTATTTT; cdr3_aa: CASSGLAEFSTDTQYF
v_call: TRBV2; d_call: TRBD1; clone_size: few; j_call: TRBJ2-5; cdr3_nt: TGTGCCAGCAGACCCGACAGGGTGGGCGAGACCCAGTACTTC; cdr3_aa: CASRPDRVGETQYF
v_call: TRBV18; d_call: TRBD1; clone_size: -; j_call: TRBJ2-5; cdr3_nt: TGTGCCAGCTCACCTAACAGGGGGCTCGAGACCCAGTACTTC; cdr3_aa: CASSPNRGLETQYF
v_call: TRBV6-5; d_call: TRBD1; clone_size: -; j_call: TRBJ2-7; cdr3_nt: TGTGCCGCCAACTCCGGGACAGCGGAGGTTGAGCAGTACTTC; cdr3_aa: CAANSGTAEVEQYF
v_call: TRBV6-5; d_call: TRBD2; clone_size: -; j_call: TRBJ2-5; cdr3_nt: TGTGCCACAGGACTAGCGGGAGACGGTGAGACCCAGTACTTC; cdr3_aa: CATGLAGDGETQYF
v_call: TRBV11-1; d_call: -; clone_size: -; j_call: TRBJ2-1; cdr3_nt: TGTGCCAGCAGCTTGAGGATGAATGAGCAGTTCTTC; cdr3_aa: CASSLRMNEQFF
v_call: TRBV5-4; d_call: -; clone_size: once; j_call: TRBJ2-5; cdr3_nt: TGTGCCAGCAGCTTGAGGCGGTTCCAAGAGACCCAGTACTTC; cdr3_aa: CASSLRRFQETQYF
v_call: TRBV5-6; d_call: TRBD2; clone_size: -; j_call: TRBJ2-7; cdr3_nt: TGTGCCAGCAGCCCCCTCCGACTAGCGGGAAACTCCTACGAGCAGTACTTC; cdr3_aa: CASSPLRLAGNSYEQYF
v_call: TRBV9; d_call: -; clone_size: -; j_call: TRBJ1-2; cdr3_nt: TGTGCCAGCAGCGTAGCAGGCAGGGGAAGGGATGGCTACACCTTC; cdr3_aa: CASSVAGRGRDGYTF
v_call: TRBV3-1/TRBV3-2; d_call: -; clone_size: -; j_call: TRBJ2-7; cdr3_nt: TGTGCCAGCAGCCAAGAGCAGGGGAGATACGAGCAGTACTTC; cdr3_aa: CASSQEQGRYEQYF
v_call: TRBV5-6; d_call: TRBD2; clone_size: once; j_call: TRBJ2-7; cdr3_nt: TGTGCCAGCAGCTTGGTGACTAGCGGGAGTCACGAGCAGTACTTC; cdr3_aa: CASSLVTSGSHEQYF
v_call: TRBV11-2; d_call: TRBD2; clone_size: -; j_call: TRBJ2-7; cdr3_nt: TGTGCCAGCAGCAAGGGACTAGCGTACGAGCAGTACTTC; cdr3_aa: CASSKGLAYEQYF
v_call: TRBV5-1; d_call: -; clone_size: once; j_call: TRBJ1-4; cdr3_nt: TGCGCCAGCAGCCTCAACCCAGGGGTAGAAAAACTGTTTTTT; cdr3_aa: CASSLNPGVEKLFF
v_call: TRBV7-9; d_call: -; clone_size: -; j_call: TRBJ2-1; cdr3_nt: TGTGCCAGCCGGGGGGGACAGGGCAACAATGAGCAGTTCTTC; cdr3_aa: CASRGGQGNNEQFF
v_call: TRBV7-2; d_call: -; clone_size: few; j_call: TRBJ2-3; cdr3_nt: TGTGCCAGCAGCTTTTCTTCCACAGATACGCAGTATTTT; cdr3_aa: CASSFSSTDTQYF
v_call: TRBV6-5; d_call: -; clone_size: -; j_call: TRBJ2-5; cdr3_nt: TGTGCCAGCGAAATCCCGGGGTGGGAGACCCAGTACTTC; cdr3_aa: CASEIPGWETQYF
v_call: TRBV4-3; d_call: -; clone_size: -; j_call: TRBJ2-7; cdr3_nt: TGCGCCAGCAGCCCCCACGGCAGGGGTGACGAGCAGTACTTC; cdr3_aa: CASSPHGRGDEQYF
v_call: TRBV11-2; d_call: TRBD2; clone_size: -; j_call: TRBJ2-7; cdr3_nt: TGTGCCAGCAGCTTGGGACTAGCGGTGTACGAGCAGTACTTC; cdr3_aa: CASSLGLAVYEQYF
v_call: TRBV24-1; d_call: -; clone_size: -; j_call: TRBJ2-1; cdr3_nt: TGTGCCACCAGTCAGGGAGGTAGTCGGAGATCGCGTGAGCAGTTCTTC; cdr3_aa: CATSQGGSRRSREQFF
v_call: TRBV5-1; d_call: TRBD1; clone_size: -; j_call: TRBJ2-7; cdr3_nt: TGCGCCAGCAGCTTGGGAGGACAGGGGGGTTCCTACGAGCAGTACTTC; cdr3_aa: CASSLGGQGGSYEQYF